The entry below gives a single TCR beta chain sequence along with its context. On sorted subsets, replicate PCRs used approximately 200 ng DNA, or some 28,000 T cell genomes. Profiled with immunoSEQ multiplex PCR; TCRdb holds only in-frame clones, not every one. The table lists hundreds of thousands of clones, about three quarters of them singletons. There are 17 residues in the CDR3. Trimming at V came to 5 bases and at J to 4 bases, leaving 11 bases not matched to a gene. The V gene's germline CDR1 is MDHEN and CDR2 SYDVKM. The data stem from a study of shared clonotypes between healthy human individuals. About the research overall: CD4 naive and memory got three plates each, CD8 naive two, CD8 memory one.

Within Nashville, Tennessee resided all donors, each a Caucasian adult. Sequencing used memory CD4+ T cells sorted from blood. Regarding subset: CD45RA-negative fraction. This chain joins TRBV28 and TRBJ2-5, with 12 bases lining up with TRBD1. The receptor was derived from a woman aged 25 to 39 in good health. CDR3 DNA: TGTGCCAGCAGTACGGCCGGGACAGGGGGCGGTGGAGAGACCCAGTACTTC. Its protein product is CASSTAGTGGGGETQYF.